The rows below give T cell receptor beta chains drawn from one sample of a study of response to subunit inactivated influenza vaccine. TCRdb processed the RT-PCR reads anew with MiXCR; each CDR3 protein has one entry. The sample records 650,000 to 800,000 distinct CDR3 sequences, over 11% being singletons. Specimen: PBMCs from blood, collected roughly 2 weeks before vaccination. These receptors were collected from a man aged 50 or older who received an inactivated influenza vaccine. Each CDR3 is given with its conserved first and last residue. D genes are given only for firm matches. Size tells how often a clone was seen (once, few, many) or the class of an expanded clone, and some rows leave it out.

V	D	J	size	DNA	CDR3
TRBV30	NA	TRBJ2-5	NA	TGTGCCTGGAGTTCAGGTCTAAGGACCCAGTACTTC	CAWSSGLRTQYF
TRBV5-4	TRBD2	TRBJ2-5	NA	TGTGCCAGCAGCCCCCGCGGGACTAGCGGGACACAAGAGACCCAGTACTTC	CASSPRGTSGTQETQYF
TRBV24-1	TRBD1	TRBJ2-1	NA	TGTGCCACCAGTGCGGCAGGGGGCAATGAGCAGTTCTTC	CATSAAGGNEQFF
TRBV11-3	TRBD1	TRBJ2-1	few	TGTGCCAGCAGCTCACCAGATGATCCACAGGGGACTGAGCAGTTCTTC	CASSSPDDPQGTEQFF
TRBV20-1	TRBD2	TRBJ2-3	few	TGCAGTGCTCCAAATAGCGGGAGCACAGATACGCAGTATTTT	CSAPNSGSTDTQYF
TRBV20-1	NA	TRBJ2-5	NA	TGCAGTGCTAGTGCCCCAGGGGAGACCCAGTACTTC	CSASAPGETQYF
TRBV4-1	NA	TRBJ2-2	few	TGCGCCAGCAGCCAAGGTATGCAGAACACCGGGGAGCTGTTTTTT	CASSQGMQNTGELFF
TRBV6-2/TRBV6-3	TRBD2	TRBJ2-7	NA	TGTGCCAGCAGTTACGTAGCGGGTATACCCTACGAGCAGTACTTC	CASSYVAGIPYEQYF
TRBV19	NA	TRBJ1-2	NA	TGTGCCAGTAGTATTACAGTGACGACCTATGGCTACACCTTC	CASSITVTTYGYTF
TRBV5-1	NA	TRBJ2-7	many	TGCGCCAGCAGCGAACAGGGGAGGGCCTACGAGCAGTACTTC	CASSEQGRAYEQYF
TRBV7-2	TRBD1	TRBJ2-5	few	TGTGCCAGCAGCTCCTACAGGGGTAGGGGAGAGACCCAGTACTTC	CASSSYRGRGETQYF
TRBV28	TRBD2	TRBJ2-7	few	TGTGCCAGCAGCCTCCCTAGCGGGAGTGGATCCTACGAGCAGTACTTC	CASSLPSGSGSYEQYF
TRBV11-2	TRBD2	TRBJ2-2	many	TGTGCCAGCAGCTCCTCAACTAGCGGGAGGACCACCGGGGAGCTGTTTTTT	CASSSSTSGRTTGELFF
TRBV7-2	NA	TRBJ1-6	few	TGTGCCAGCAGCTCGAGACAGGAATCTTATAATTCACCCCTCCACTTT	CASSSRQESYNSPLHF
TRBV7-8	TRBD1	TRBJ1-1	NA	TGTGCCAGCACCCCCAGGGGGTCTGAAGCTTTCTTT	CASTPRGSEAFF
TRBV5-1	NA	TRBJ2-2	NA	TGCGCCAGCAGTTCTATGGCCGGGACGGGGAACACCGGGGAGCTGTTTTTT	CASSSMAGTGNTGELFF
TRBV27	TRBD2	TRBJ2-1	few	TGTGCCAGCAGTTCGGGGACTATTTACAATGAGCAGTTCTTC	CASSSGTIYNEQFF
TRBV7-3	TRBD2	TRBJ2-3	NA	TGTGCCAGCAGCTTAGTAGCGGGATTAGGTGAAGATACGCAGTATTTT	CASSLVAGLGEDTQYF
TRBV27	TRBD1	TRBJ2-5	few	TGTGCCAGCAGTGACCAAGCCGGGACAGGGGTACAAGAGACCCAGTACTTC	CASSDQAGTGVQETQYF
TRBV10-3	TRBD1	TRBJ1-1	many	TGTGCCATCACGGACAGGCCGAACACTGAAGCTTTCTTT	CAITDRPNTEAFF
TRBV5-1	TRBD1	TRBJ2-5	few	TGCGCCAGCACCCCGGGCAGGGGGCGAGGAGAGACCCAGTACTTC	CASTPGRGRGETQYF
TRBV20-1	TRBD2	TRBJ2-7	NA	TGCAGTGCTAGAGATTCACTAGCGGGAGTCCACGAGCAGTACTTC	CSARDSLAGVHEQYF
TRBV12-3/TRBV12-4	NA	TRBJ2-3	few	TGTGCCAGCAGTTTATCGGGCAGGGGCTTGGCAACAGATACGCAGTATTTT	CASSLSGRGLATDTQYF
TRBV6-1	TRBD2	TRBJ2-1	few	TGTGCCAGCACCATATCGGGAGGGGTTAATGAGCAGTTCTTC	CASTISGGVNEQFF
TRBV7-8	TRBD2	TRBJ2-1	NA	TGTGCCAGCCAGACTAGCGGGAGATTCGATGAGCAGTTCTTC	CASQTSGRFDEQFF
TRBV3-1	TRBD1	TRBJ2-5	NA	TGTGCCAGCAGCCACAGGGGGCAGGGAGAGACCCAGTACTTC	CASSHRGQGETQYF
TRBV12-3/TRBV12-4	TRBD1	TRBJ2-2	many	TGTGCCAGCAGACGGGGACAGGGAACCACCGGGGAGCTGTTTTTT	CASRRGQGTTGELFF
TRBV29-1	NA	TRBJ1-1	NA	TGCAGCGTTGAAGGTGGGGCAGGCACCTGGGGGGACACTGAAGCTTTCTTT	CSVEGGAGTWGDTEAFF
TRBV4-3	NA	TRBJ2-3	many	TGCGCCAGCAGCCAAGATTCAGGACTAAACACAGATACGCAGTATTTT	CASSQDSGLNTDTQYF
TRBV7-9	TRBD1	TRBJ2-7	few	TGTGCCAGCCGGGGACAGGGGGACTACGAGCAGTACTTC	CASRGQGDYEQYF
TRBV20-1	NA	TRBJ2-1	few	TGCAGTGCTAGACCAACTAGCTCGGGGCATGAGCAGTTCTTC	CSARPTSSGHEQFF
TRBV20-1	NA	TRBJ1-5	few	TGCAGTGCTAGAGATTCAGGTCGTCACCCGCAGCCCCAGCATTTT	CSARDSGRHPQPQHF
TRBV29-1	NA	TRBJ1-3	few	TGCAGCGTCTTGACAGGCTACTCTGGAAACACCATATATTTT	CSVLTGYSGNTIYF
TRBV20-1	NA	TRBJ1-2	few	TGCAGTGCTAGTCACCGTAAGATGGCCGGGACCGACAACTATGGCTACACCTTC	CSASHRKMAGTDNYGYTF
TRBV7-9	NA	TRBJ1-1	few	TGTGCCAGCAGCTTAAGGTATTCCGGGGGGACTGAAGCTTTCTTT	CASSLRYSGGTEAFF
TRBV5-6	NA	TRBJ2-1	many	TGTGCCAGCAGTGAAGGGTTTTCCTACAATGAGCAGTTCTTC	CASSEGFSYNEQFF
TRBV4-1	NA	TRBJ2-4	few	TGCGCCAGCAGCCAAGAAGGGGGACTTGGACGGAACATTCAGTACTTC	CASSQEGGLGRNIQYF
TRBV7-9	TRBD1	TRBJ1-6	few	TGTGCCAGCAGCGCTCGACAGGGTGATAATTCACCCCTCCACTTT	CASSARQGDNSPLHF
TRBV12-3/TRBV12-4	NA	TRBJ1-2	NA	TGTGCCAGCTCGCTAGGAGGTGGCGGGAACTATGGCTACACCTTC	CASSLGGGGNYGYTF
TRBV12-3/TRBV12-4	NA	TRBJ2-7	NA	TGTGCCAGCAGCCCGTTTCTGCATGGGCAGTACTTC	CASSPFLHGQYF
TRBV4-2	TRBD2	TRBJ2-5	many	TGTGCCAGCAGCCCAGCGGGGCAAGAGACCCAGTACTTC	CASSPAGQETQYF